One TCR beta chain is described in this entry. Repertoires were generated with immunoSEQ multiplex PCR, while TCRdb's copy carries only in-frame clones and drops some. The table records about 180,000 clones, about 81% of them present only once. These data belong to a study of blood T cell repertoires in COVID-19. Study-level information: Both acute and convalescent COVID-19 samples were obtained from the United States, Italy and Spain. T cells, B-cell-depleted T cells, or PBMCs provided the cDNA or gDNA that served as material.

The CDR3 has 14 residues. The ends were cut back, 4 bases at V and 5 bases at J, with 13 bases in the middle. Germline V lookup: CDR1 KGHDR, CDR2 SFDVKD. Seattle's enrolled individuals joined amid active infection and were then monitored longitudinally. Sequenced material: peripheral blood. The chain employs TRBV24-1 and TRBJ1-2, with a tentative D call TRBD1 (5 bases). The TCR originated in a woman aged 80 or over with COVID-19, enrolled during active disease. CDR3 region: CATSETVFPYGYTF. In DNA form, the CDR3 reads TGTGCCACCAGTGAGACAGTATTTCCGTATGGCTACACCTTC.